A selection of T cell receptor beta chains follows, all from one sample in a study of blood T cell repertoires in COVID-19. Measured with immunoSEQ multiplex PCR; TCRdb has only the in-frame clones, and not every one. Of roughly 330,000 clones detected, 70% to 90% appear once; the ten largest clones hold approximately 5.3%. The sequenced sample was PBMCs or T cells enriched from blood (not recorded which). All receptors come from a woman in her thirties who had recovered from COVID-19. CDR3s include the opening cysteine and the closing phenylalanine or tryptophan. The D gene is left open where the match is weak. For some rows the clone size is stated as once, few or many, or as a class when expanded; others skip it.

d_call: TRBD1
j_call: TRBJ1-5
v_call: TRBV7-2
clone_size: .
cdr3_aa: CASSPDRATNQPQHF
cdr3_nt: TGTGCCAGCAGCCCCGACAGGGCGACAAATCAGCCCCAGCATTTT

d_call: .
j_call: TRBJ2-7
v_call: TRBV2
clone_size: many
cdr3_aa: CASKLTTYEQYF
cdr3_nt: TGTGCCAGCAAACTAACTACCTACGAGCAGTACTTC

d_call: TRBD2
j_call: TRBJ2-7
v_call: TRBV4-1
clone_size: .
cdr3_aa: CASSQPGLGTYEQYF
cdr3_nt: TGCGCCAGCAGCCAACCGGGACTAGGTACCTACGAGCAGTACTTC

d_call: .
j_call: TRBJ1-1
v_call: TRBV19
clone_size: .
cdr3_aa: CASSTSPRTEAFF
cdr3_nt: TGTGCCAGTAGCACAAGCCCGAGGACTGAAGCTTTCTTT

d_call: .
j_call: TRBJ2-3
v_call: TRBV7-3
clone_size: few
cdr3_aa: CASTERVSTDTQYF
cdr3_nt: TGTGCCAGCACCGAAAGAGTTAGCACAGATACGCAGTATTTT

d_call: TRBD1
j_call: TRBJ2-2
v_call: TRBV3-1/TRBV3-2
clone_size: few
cdr3_aa: CASSLDRGRGTGELFF
cdr3_nt: TGTGCCAGCAGCCTCGACAGGGGACGAGGCACCGGGGAGCTGTTTTTT

d_call: .
j_call: TRBJ1-5
v_call: TRBV2
clone_size: many
cdr3_aa: CASREGYRDQPQHF
cdr3_nt: TGTGCCAGCAGAGAGGGTTACAGAGATCAGCCCCAGCATTTT

d_call: .
j_call: TRBJ1-5
v_call: TRBV10-2
clone_size: few
cdr3_aa: CASRQAGDNQPQHF
cdr3_nt: TGCGCCAGCAGGCAGGCGGGAGACAATCAGCCCCAGCATTTT

d_call: .
j_call: TRBJ1-2
v_call: TRBV15
clone_size: .
cdr3_aa: CATSRDVGQAIYGYTF
cdr3_nt: TGTGCCACCAGCAGAGATGTGGGTCAGGCGATCTATGGCTACACCTTC

d_call: TRBD1
j_call: TRBJ1-1
v_call: TRBV6-4
clone_size: .
cdr3_aa: CASRPGQGRETEAFF
cdr3_nt: TGTGCCAGCAGACCGGGACAGGGTCGGGAAACTGAAGCTTTCTTT

d_call: TRBD2
j_call: TRBJ2-5
v_call: TRBV24-1
clone_size: .
cdr3_aa: CATSDDVAGELETQYF
cdr3_nt: TGTGCCACCAGTGATGACGTAGCGGGGGAACTCGAGACCCAGTACTTC

d_call: .
j_call: TRBJ2-7
v_call: TRBV4-1
clone_size: .
cdr3_aa: CASSQDRHGNEQYF
cdr3_nt: TGCGCCAGCAGCCAAGATCGACACGGTAACGAGCAGTACTTC

d_call: .
j_call: TRBJ2-2
v_call: TRBV7-9
clone_size: few
cdr3_aa: CASSLPGELFF
cdr3_nt: TGTGCCAGCAGCTTACCAGGGGAGCTGTTTTTT

d_call: .
j_call: TRBJ1-2
v_call: TRBV10-2
clone_size: .
cdr3_aa: CASSESATDGWHGYTF
cdr3_nt: TGCGCCAGCAGTGAGTCGGCAACAGATGGATGGCATGGCTACACCTTC

d_call: TRBD1
j_call: TRBJ1-1
v_call: TRBV28
clone_size: .
cdr3_aa: CASSFDRVITEAFF
cdr3_nt: TGTGCCAGCAGTTTCGACAGGGTAATCACTGAAGCTTTCTTT

d_call: .
j_call: TRBJ1-2
v_call: TRBV10-1
clone_size: .
cdr3_aa: CASTRGGNNYGYTF
cdr3_nt: TGCGCCAGTACCCGCGGGGGAAACAACTATGGCTACACCTTC

d_call: .
j_call: TRBJ2-2
v_call: TRBV3-1/TRBV3-2
clone_size: once
cdr3_aa: CASSPREQGKPGELFF
cdr3_nt: TGTGCCAGCAGCCCACGAGAACAGGGAAAACCCGGGGAGCTGTTTTTT

d_call: TRBD2
j_call: TRBJ2-3
v_call: TRBV10-3
clone_size: .
cdr3_aa: CAISESTRGLAGGTDTQYF
cdr3_nt: TGTGCCATCAGTGAGTCGACTCGGGGACTAGCGGGGGGGACAGATACGCAGTATTTT

d_call: TRBD1
j_call: TRBJ1-1
v_call: TRBV30
clone_size: .
cdr3_aa: CAWEIRDRGRNNTEAFF
cdr3_nt: TGTGCCTGGGAAATCCGGGACAGGGGGCGAAATAACACTGAAGCTTTCTTT

d_call: .
j_call: TRBJ2-7
v_call: TRBV10-3
clone_size: .
cdr3_aa: CASRQADGEQYF
cdr3_nt: TGTGCCAGCCGCCAAGCCGACGGGGAGCAGTACTTC

d_call: TRBD1
j_call: TRBJ1-5
v_call: TRBV7-2
clone_size: few
cdr3_aa: CASSPRTGPGQPQHF
cdr3_nt: TGTGCCAGCAGCCCCCGGACAGGCCCCGGTCAGCCCCAGCATTTT

d_call: TRBD1
j_call: TRBJ1-4
v_call: TRBV15
clone_size: once
cdr3_aa: CATSRWTGTIATNEKLFF
cdr3_nt: TGTGCCACCAGCAGATGGACAGGGACCATAGCAACTAATGAAAAACTGTTTTTT

d_call: TRBD2
j_call: TRBJ2-5
v_call: TRBV3-1/TRBV3-2
clone_size: .
cdr3_aa: CASSHPLPSGGSYETQYF
cdr3_nt: TGTGCCAGCAGCCACCCATTGCCTAGCGGGGGGTCCTATGAGACCCAGTACTTC

d_call: TRBD2
j_call: TRBJ2-7
v_call: TRBV3-1/TRBV3-2
clone_size: .
cdr3_aa: CASSQDSPGGFYYEQYF
cdr3_nt: TGTGCCAGCAGCCAAGATTCGCCGGGGGGGTTTTACTACGAGCAGTACTTC

d_call: TRBD1
j_call: TRBJ1-1
v_call: TRBV12-3/TRBV12-4
clone_size: .
cdr3_aa: CASSLGQTTEAFF
cdr3_nt: TGTGCCAGCAGTTTGGGACAGACGACTGAAGCTTTCTTT

d_call: TRBD1
j_call: TRBJ1-1
v_call: TRBV7-3
clone_size: .
cdr3_aa: CASSLGQGVGAAFF
cdr3_nt: TGTGCCAGCAGCTTAGGACAGGGAGTTGGAGCAGCTTTCTTT

d_call: .
j_call: TRBJ1-2
v_call: TRBV19
clone_size: .
cdr3_aa: CASSIGGNSNYGYTF
cdr3_nt: TGTGCCAGTAGTATAGGGGGCAACTCTAACTATGGCTACACCTTC

d_call: TRBD1
j_call: TRBJ1-4
v_call: TRBV19
clone_size: .
cdr3_aa: CASSAAPGQGKNEKLFF
cdr3_nt: TGTGCCAGTAGTGCCGCGCCGGGACAGGGAAAAAATGAAAAACTGTTTTTT

d_call: TRBD1
j_call: TRBJ1-1
v_call: TRBV2
clone_size: .
cdr3_aa: CASSSQGARTEAFF
cdr3_nt: TGTGCCAGCAGTTCGCAGGGGGCGAGGACTGAAGCTTTCTTT

d_call: TRBD1
j_call: TRBJ1-5
v_call: TRBV6-5
clone_size: .
cdr3_aa: CASSTGAGGNQPQHF
cdr3_nt: TGTGCCAGCAGTACAGGGGCCGGCGGCAATCAGCCCCAGCATTTT

d_call: TRBD1
j_call: TRBJ1-2
v_call: TRBV7-2
clone_size: .
cdr3_aa: CATRGGASGYTF
cdr3_nt: TGTGCCACCAGGGGGGGGGCCTCTGGCTACACCTTC

d_call: TRBD1
j_call: TRBJ1-5
v_call: TRBV13
clone_size: few
cdr3_aa: CASSLGQGGNQPQHF
cdr3_nt: TGTGCCAGCAGTCTCGGACAGGGAGGCAATCAGCCCCAGCATTTT

d_call: .
j_call: TRBJ1-2
v_call: TRBV9
clone_size: .
cdr3_aa: CASSVAPGPNYGYTF
cdr3_nt: TGTGCCAGCAGCGTAGCCCCTGGGCCAAACTATGGCTACACCTTC

d_call: .
j_call: TRBJ1-2
v_call: TRBV7-2
clone_size: .
cdr3_aa: CASSLPSGRYGYTF
cdr3_nt: TGTGCCAGCAGCTTACCCAGCGGAAGATATGGCTACACCTTC

d_call: TRBD1
j_call: TRBJ1-3
v_call: TRBV7-9
clone_size: .
cdr3_aa: CASSLIGTGSSGNTIYF
cdr3_nt: TGTGCCAGCAGCTTAATCGGGACAGGCAGCTCTGGAAACACCATATATTTT

d_call: TRBD2
j_call: TRBJ2-1
v_call: TRBV27
clone_size: .
cdr3_aa: CATREAGLGNEQFF
cdr3_nt: TGTGCCACCCGGGAGGCGGGCCTGGGTAATGAGCAGTTCTTC

d_call: .
j_call: TRBJ2-3
v_call: TRBV3-1/TRBV3-2
clone_size: .
cdr3_aa: CASSPGGTDTQYF
cdr3_nt: TGTGCCAGCAGCCCCGGAGGCACAGATACGCAGTATTTT

d_call: TRBD2
j_call: TRBJ2-1
v_call: TRBV29-1
clone_size: few
cdr3_aa: CSVLASGGHNEQFF
cdr3_nt: TGCAGCGTTTTGGCTAGCGGGGGACACAATGAGCAGTTCTTC

d_call: .
j_call: TRBJ2-7
v_call: TRBV7-9
clone_size: .
cdr3_aa: CASSLEIGGQYF
cdr3_nt: TGTGCCAGCAGCTTAGAAATAGGGGGTCAGTACTTC

d_call: .
j_call: TRBJ1-1
v_call: TRBV5-6
clone_size: .
cdr3_aa: CASTKRDAAGAFF
cdr3_nt: TGTGCCAGCACCAAACGGGACGCAGCGGGAGCTTTCTTT

d_call: TRBD2
j_call: TRBJ2-1
v_call: TRBV4-3
clone_size: few
cdr3_aa: CASSQEPGGGSYNEQFF
cdr3_nt: TGCGCCAGCAGCCAGGAACCGGGGGGGGGCTCCTACAATGAGCAGTTCTTC

d_call: TRBD1
j_call: TRBJ1-1
v_call: TRBV9
clone_size: .
cdr3_aa: CASSVAGDRGTEAFF
cdr3_nt: TGTGCCAGCAGCGTAGCTGGGGACAGGGGAACTGAAGCTTTCTTT

d_call: .
j_call: TRBJ2-2
v_call: TRBV2
clone_size: few
cdr3_aa: CASSVQVLTPNTGELFF
cdr3_nt: TGTGCCAGCAGTGTACAGGTACTTACTCCGAACACCGGGGAGCTGTTTTTT

d_call: .
j_call: TRBJ1-1
v_call: TRBV10-3
clone_size: .
cdr3_aa: CAISDVGQRNTEAFF
cdr3_nt: TGTGCCATCAGTGACGTCGGACAACGGAACACTGAAGCTTTCTTT

d_call: .
j_call: TRBJ1-5
v_call: TRBV6-2/TRBV6-3
clone_size: .
cdr3_aa: CASSYSPGRPVFSNQPQHF
cdr3_nt: TGTGCCAGCAGTTACTCCCCAGGGCGTCCAGTATTTAGCAATCAGCCCCAGCATTTT

d_call: .
j_call: TRBJ2-7
v_call: TRBV6-5
clone_size: .
cdr3_aa: CASISWEPYEQYF
cdr3_nt: TGTGCCAGCATCTCGTGGGAGCCCTACGAGCAGTACTTC

d_call: .
j_call: TRBJ2-2
v_call: TRBV4-2
clone_size: .
cdr3_aa: CASSHTPIHPSRTGELFF
cdr3_nt: TGTGCCAGCAGCCACACCCCCATCCACCCAAGCAGGACCGGGGAGCTGTTTTTT

d_call: TRBD1
j_call: TRBJ1-1
v_call: TRBV6-5
clone_size: .
cdr3_aa: CASRPRDRMNTEAFF
cdr3_nt: TGTGCCAGCAGACCAAGGGACAGGATGAACACTGAAGCTTTCTTT

d_call: TRBD1
j_call: TRBJ2-2
v_call: TRBV11-3
clone_size: .
cdr3_aa: CASSLASGGPGELFF
cdr3_nt: TGTGCCAGCAGCTTAGCCTCAGGGGGCCCCGGGGAGCTGTTTTTT

d_call: .
j_call: TRBJ1-1
v_call: TRBV29-1
clone_size: .
cdr3_aa: CSVEAGFDTEAFF
cdr3_nt: TGCAGCGTTGAAGCGGGTTTTGACACTGAAGCTTTCTTT

d_call: .
j_call: TRBJ1-2
v_call: TRBV9
clone_size: .
cdr3_aa: CASSTPRDNPRYGYTF
cdr3_nt: TGTGCCAGCAGCACCCCCCGGGACAACCCCCGGTATGGCTACACCTTC

d_call: .
j_call: TRBJ2-2
v_call: TRBV7-3
clone_size: once
cdr3_aa: CASSSGQNTGELFF
cdr3_nt: TGTGCCAGCAGCTCGGGACAAAACACCGGGGAGCTGTTTTTT

d_call: TRBD2
j_call: TRBJ2-7
v_call: TRBV18
clone_size: .
cdr3_aa: CASSPSGGGAYEQYF
cdr3_nt: TGTGCCAGCTCACCCTCCGGGGGAGGGGCCTACGAGCAGTACTTC

d_call: TRBD2
j_call: TRBJ2-7
v_call: TRBV6-1
clone_size: .
cdr3_aa: CASSGGGATQNPYEQYF
cdr3_nt: TGTGCCAGCAGTGGCGGGGGGGCTACCCAAAATCCCTACGAGCAGTACTTC

d_call: TRBD2
j_call: TRBJ2-1
v_call: TRBV4-2
clone_size: .
cdr3_aa: CASSQEYLAVEQFF
cdr3_nt: TGTGCCAGCAGCCAAGAATATCTAGCGGTCGAGCAGTTCTTC

d_call: .
j_call: TRBJ2-5
v_call: TRBV7-2
clone_size: few
cdr3_aa: CASSKGGSLQETQYF
cdr3_nt: TGTGCCAGCAGCAAAGGGGGTAGCCTTCAAGAGACCCAGTACTTC

d_call: .
j_call: TRBJ1-2
v_call: TRBV5-5
clone_size: .
cdr3_aa: CASSLVPGDGYGYTF
cdr3_nt: TGTGCCAGCAGCTTGGTCCCGGGGGACGGCTATGGCTACACCTTC

d_call: .
j_call: TRBJ1-2
v_call: TRBV4-2
clone_size: .
cdr3_aa: CASSQGLQGYTF
cdr3_nt: TGTGCCAGCAGCCAAGGTCTCCAGGGCTACACCTTC

d_call: TRBD2
j_call: TRBJ2-1
v_call: TRBV6-4
clone_size: .
cdr3_aa: CASSIGGAGEQFF
cdr3_nt: TGTGCCAGCTCTATCGGGGGGGCCGGGGAGCAGTTCTTC